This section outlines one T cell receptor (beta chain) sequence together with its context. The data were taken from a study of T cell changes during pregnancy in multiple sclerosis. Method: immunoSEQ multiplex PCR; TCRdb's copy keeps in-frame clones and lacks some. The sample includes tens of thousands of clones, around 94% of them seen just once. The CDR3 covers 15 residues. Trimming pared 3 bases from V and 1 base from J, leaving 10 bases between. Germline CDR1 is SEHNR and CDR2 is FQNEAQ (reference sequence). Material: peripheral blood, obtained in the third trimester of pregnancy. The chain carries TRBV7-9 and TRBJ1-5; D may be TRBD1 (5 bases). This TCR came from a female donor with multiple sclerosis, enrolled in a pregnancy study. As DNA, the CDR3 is TGTGCCAGCAGCTTTGATAGGGGAAGCAATCAGCCCCAGCATTTT. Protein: CASSFDRGSNQPQHF.